This T cell receptor beta chain emerged from a study of T cell responses to AZD1222 COVID-19 vaccine. Study information: Recipients boosted at about 4 weeks or about 12 weeks are pooled.

This CDR3 comprises 13 residues. Germline CDR1 reads MDHEN; CDR2 reads SYDVKM. Trimming left V 2 bases short and J 6 bases short, with 10 bases between. The method was immunoSEQ multiplex PCR; TCRdb's version includes in-frame clones alone and lacks a portion of them. The table has some 120,000 clones, roughly 87% seen once; the top ten hold about 1.5%. Study-wide results and caveats: The study reported that nearly half of spike-specific TCRs target unmutated variant regions. Regions 160-218 and 743-854 held dominance among vaccine-associated CD4 TCRs, which spanned spike.

As to this clone: Its antigen is unknown.

The TCR sequence derives from an adult in good health. The sample in question was peripheral blood, obtained on day 0 of AZD1222 vaccination. The chain joins TRBV28 to TRBJ1-2, with unresolved D. This CDR3 is CASSLGDGNGYTF. CDR3 sequence (DNA): TGTGCCAGCAGTTTAGGTGATGGTAATGGCTACACCTTC.